Included here is one TCR beta chain sequence, with context. This record belongs to a study of control samples from healthy donors and cancer patients. TCRdb keeps only in-frame clones here, not all; method: immunoSEQ multiplex PCR. The table lists over 30,000 clones, about 88% of them singletons. This CDR3 has 15 residues. The V and J ends lost 0 bases and 3 bases respectively, with 11 bases between them. Germline CDR1 LGHNA, CDR2 YSLEER. The chain combines TRBV4-3 with TRBJ1-1; a possible D gene is TRBD1 (5 bases). The TCR comes from a woman between 35 and 50 years old with lung cancer. Sequencing used PBMCs. The CDR3 reads CASSQEQDRDTEAFF. CDR3 bases: TGCGCCAGCAGCCAAGAACAGGATCGGGACACTGAAGCTTTCTTT.